The 5 T cell receptor beta chains listed next were all sequenced from one sample in a study of shared clonotypes between healthy human individuals. The data were produced by immunoSEQ multiplex PCR, yet TCRdb's version contains in-frame clones alone and is incomplete. The sample has over 2 million clones; roughly 96% are singletons. Input material: naive CD4+ T cells sorted from blood. Stated subset: CD45RA+ positively selected. Receptors were obtained from a man in his late teens or twenties in good health.

The chain recombines TRBV7-9 with TRBJ1-2, with TRBD1 identical over 7 bases. J was trimmed by 6 bases and V by 0 bases; bases with no gene match: 7. CDR1 SEHNR and CDR2 FQNEAQ come from the germline V gene (reference sequence). CDR3 length: 15 residues. CDR3 sequence: CASSLASQGGNGYTF. The CDR3 DNA reads as TGTGCCAGCAGCTTAGCGTCTCAGGGGGGAAATGGCTACACCTTC.

The chain couples TRBV10-3 to TRBJ2-2, with 9 bases aligning to TRBD2. The CDR3 extends over 17 amino acids. Germline V gene data show CDR1 as ENHRY and CDR2 as SYGVKD. The junction had 2 bases not matched to a gene; V was cut back by 0 bases and J by 0 bases. CDR3 DNA sequence: TGTGCCATCAGTGAGTCGGCGGGAGGGTCGAACACCGGGGAGCTGTTTTTT. This gives the protein CAISESAGGSNTGELFF.

As regards this clone: Other DNA sequences of this sample code for an identical CDR3. This chain uses TRBV10-3 with TRBJ1-2, with TRBD1 matching over 7 bases. Looked up from germline, CDR1 is ENHRY and CDR2 is SYGVKD. V lost 5 bases, J lost 2 bases, and 5 bases stayed unmatched. The CDR3 totals 14 residues. CDR3 nucleotides: TGTGCCATCAGTCCAGACAGGGCGAACTATGGCTACACCTTC. Its translation: CAISPDRANYGYTF.

The chain recombines TRBV29-1 with TRBJ1-3; a weak D match, TRBD1 (6 bases). Between the trimmed V and J ends, which lost 3 bases and 3 bases, there was a span of 9 bases. There are 13 residues in the CDR3. The germline CDR1 and CDR2 sequences are SQVTM and ANQGSEA. The CDR3 bases are TGCAGCGTTGAGGAAGGGGGTGGAAACACCATATATTTT. Its translation is CSVEEGGGNTIYF.

On this clone itself: The identical CDR3 is also encoded by other nucleotide sequences in the sample. J is TRBJ2-3 and V is TRBV5-1; D is uncertain. Trimming removed 2 bases from V and 0 bases from J, with 7 bases in between. From germline, CDR1 is SGHRS and CDR2 YFSETQ. The CDR3 spans 14 residues. This CDR3 is CASSFGPSTDTQYF. The DNA of the CDR3 is TGCGCCAGCAGCTTTGGTCCTAGCACAGATACGCAGTATTTT.